The 5 T cell receptor beta chains listed next were all sequenced from one sample in a study of T cell changes during pregnancy in multiple sclerosis. Here immunoSEQ multiplex PCR was the method, and the copy in TCRdb shows in-frame clones only, minus some. Of about 15,000 clones detected, 84% appear once; the ten largest clones hold 18%. This sample comprised CD8+ T cells from peripheral blood mononuclear cells, obtained in the third trimester of pregnancy. All receptors derive from a female donor in good health, enrolled as a control in a pregnancy study.

This chain links TRBV6-1 with TRBJ1-1; D is perhaps TRBD1 (5 bases). The germline gives CDR1 MNHNS, CDR2 SASEGT. This CDR3 has 12 residues. Trimming shortened V by 7 bases and J by 5 bases, and 11 bases separated the two germline ends. CDR3 loop: CASKFGGTEAFF. The CDR3 bases are TGTGCCAGCAAGTTTGGGGGGACTGAAGCTTTCTTT.

The rearrangement joins TRBV7-9 to TRBJ2-4; D not certain. Trimming pared 3 bases from V and 1 base from J, leaving 4 bases between. The germline gives CDR1 SEHNR, CDR2 FQNEAQ (reference sequence). This CDR3 region has 13 residues. CDR3 in amino acids: CASSFPAKNIQYF. DNA of the CDR3: TGTGCCAGCAGCTTTCCGGCCAAAAACATTCAGTACTTC.

This clone has only a few counts. J is TRBJ2-3 and V is TRBV6-1, with 15 bases identical to TRBD2. Germline CDR1 MNHNS, CDR2 SASEGT. The CDR3 runs to 15 residues. Germline trimming cut 4 bases from V and 4 bases from J; bases unmatched to any gene: 0. The CDR3 DNA is TGTGCCAGCAGTGGGACTAGCGGGGGGGCAGATACGCAGTATTTT. Its translation: CASSGTSGGADTQYF.

This clone was seen only once. The chain has TRBV30 and TRBJ1-2, with D uncertain. In germline, CDR1 is GTSNPN, CDR2 SVGIG (reference sequence). Trimming removed 3 bases from V and 8 bases from J, with 13 bases in between. CDR3 length equals 12 residues. CDR3 residues: CAWSAFTGGYTF. DNA of the CDR3: TGTGCCTGGAGCGCTTTCACGGGAGGCTACACCTTC.

This clone has just a few counts. The chain employs TRBV7-8 and TRBJ2-1, with D possibly TRBD1 on 6 matching bases. This CDR3 is built from 15 residues. CDR1 is SGHVS and CDR2 is FQNEAQ in the germline V gene. The germline V and J ends were trimmed by 3 bases and 3 bases, with 12 bases remaining between them. The DNA of the CDR3 is TGTGCCAGCAGCTTCCTCAGGGGTATCTACAATGAGCAGTTCTTC. Protein product: CASSFLRGIYNEQFF.